This T cell receptor beta chain was captured by sequencing in a study of blood T cell repertoires in COVID-19. Study-level background: Some COVID-19 samples were acute and others convalescent; all came from the United States, Italy and Spain. Nucleic acid was either cDNA or gDNA, and it came from T cells, B-cell-depleted T cells, or PBMCs.

This clone was detected a few times. As handled by the study authors: Reference gene primers were amplified, and this amplification served to estimate nucleated cell counts. The repertoire was sequenced with immunoSEQ multiplex PCR; TCRdb's copy has only in-frame clones and lacks some. V and J calls and clone size are copied from that table; D and trimming were computed from the DNA. The table lists about 60,000 clones, about 75% of them singletons. Source material: peripheral blood. The sequence was collected from a human donor in a cohort sampled during active COVID-19.

DNA for the CDR3: TGTGCCAGCAGCTCCAGGACAGGGGCAGCGGGGGCTGAGCAGTTCTTC. This translates into CASSSRTGAAGAEQFF. This chain links TRBV11-3 with TRBJ2-1, with a weak D call TRBD1 (9 bases). Germline CDR1 reads SGHNT; CDR2 reads YENEEA. The CDR3 spans 16 residues. V lost 4 bases, J lost 9 bases, and 22 bases lay in between.